The source of this T cell receptor (beta chain) is a study of T cell responses to AZD1222 COVID-19 vaccine. Sequencing was performed with immunoSEQ multiplex PCR; in TCRdb, only in-frame clones are kept and a portion is missing. The sample contains around 70,000 clones, about 85% of which appear only once. CDR1 is SGHNT, CDR2 YENEEA, per germline. V lost 5 bases, J lost 9 bases, and 14 bases lay in between. CDR3 length: 13 amino acids. The sample here was peripheral blood, taken on day 0 of AZD1222 vaccination. The sequence came from an adult in good health. The V call is TRBV11-3, the J call TRBJ2-1; a possible D gene is TRBD2 (6 bases). Here the CDR3 reads CASSHRLEGEQFF. CDR3 coding DNA: TGTGCCAGCAGCCATAGACTAGAGGGTGAGCAGTTCTTC.